This T cell receptor beta chain was sequenced during a study of blood T cell repertoires in COVID-19. About the study: The United States, Italy and Spain were the sources of the acute and convalescent COVID-19 samples.

TCRdb's table, derived via immunoSEQ multiplex PCR, lists solely in-frame clones and lacks some. The data hold about 160,000 clones, with over 60% observed a single time. Germline CDR1 reads KGHSH; CDR2 reads LQKENI. There are 16 residues in the CDR3. V was clipped by 3 bases and J by 2 bases; unmatched bases: 8. This chain uses TRBV18 with TRBJ1-2; 8 bases align to TRBD1. The specimen was peripheral blood. This clonotype originated in a man aged 55 to 70 with acute or convalescent COVID-19. The CDR3 sequence: CASSPSTGEYNYGYTF. DNA for the CDR3: TGTGCCAGCTCACCTTCGACAGGGGAATACAACTATGGCTACACCTTC. Filled out from reference TRBV18 and TRBJ1-2, the complete variable domain reads NAGVMQNPRHLVRRRGQEARLRCSPMKGHSHVYWYRQLPEEGLKFMVYLQKENIIDESGMPKERFSAEFPKEGPSILRIQQVVRGDSAAYFCASSPSTGEYNYGYTFGSGTRLTVV.